This T cell receptor (beta chain) stems from a study of cytotoxic CD8 clonotypes in ibrutinib-treated CLL. For the study at large: Response samples were obtained once patients had received a median around 12 months of treatment, range 6 to 36.

Study observations and caveats: Clonality (at baseline) was higher than in age-matched healthy donors and tracked circulating CD8+ T-cell counts.

CDR1 and CDR2 from the germline V gene are MDHEN and SYDVKM. CDR3 length: 13 residues. V gave up 8 bases and J gave up 3 bases, with 10 bases separating them. The repertoire was sequenced with immunoSEQ multiplex PCR; TCRdb's copy has only in-frame clones and lacks some. The sample lists about 130,000 clones; approximately 80% were seen once. Libraries of TCR beta were made from 1.5 to 2 micrograms of genomic DNA that came from cryopreserved PBMCs. Comment on this clone: Its target is unknown.

This sequence joins TRBV28 and TRBJ1-4; D uncertain. The input for sequencing was PBMCs, taken after 24 months of ibrutinib treatment. The source of this sequence is a human donor with chronic lymphocytic leukemia. This CDR3 reads CASETSSNEKLFF. Here the CDR3 DNA reads TGTGCCAGCGAGACTTCCTCTAATGAAAAACTGTTTTTT.